This T cell receptor (beta chain) was sequenced for a study of patients and donors after allogeneic stem cell transplantation. The CDR3 sequence is 15 residues long. Germline values: CDR1 MNHEY, CDR2 SVGAGI. Trimming removed 0 bases from V and 12 bases from J; junction bases left unmatched: 7. TCRdb independently ran MiXCR on the RT-PCR reads; one entry per CDR3 protein. The data hold some 960,000 distinct CDR3 sequences, with about 20% observed a single time. This chain links TRBV6-5 with TRBJ2-7, with 14 bases lining up with TRBD2. Sequenced material: blood, either unsorted or a sorted T cell fraction (not recorded which). The sequence derives from a human donor who was either an allogeneic HSCT recipient or a stem cell or donor lymphocyte infusion donor (not recorded which). It is not recorded whose cells these are; they may come from a transplant donor. CDR3 protein: CASSYSTGTSGRTYF. As DNA, the CDR3 is TGTGCCAGCAGTTACTCTACCGGGACTAGCGGGAGAACGTACTTC.